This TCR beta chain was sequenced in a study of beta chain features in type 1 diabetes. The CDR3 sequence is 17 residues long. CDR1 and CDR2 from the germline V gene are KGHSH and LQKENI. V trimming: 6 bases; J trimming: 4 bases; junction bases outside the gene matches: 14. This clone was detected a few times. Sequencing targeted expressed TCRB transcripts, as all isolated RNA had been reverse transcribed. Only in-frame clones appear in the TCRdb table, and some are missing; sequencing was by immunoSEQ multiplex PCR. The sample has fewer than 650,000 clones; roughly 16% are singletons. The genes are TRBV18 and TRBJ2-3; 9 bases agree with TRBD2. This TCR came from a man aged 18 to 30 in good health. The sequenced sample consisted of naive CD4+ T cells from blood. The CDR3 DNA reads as TGTGCCAGCTCCCGGTATACGAGCGGGGGGATCGCAGATACGCAGTATTTT. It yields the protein CASSRYTSGGIADTQYF.